This TCR beta chain derives from a study of blood T cell repertoires in COVID-19. For the study at large: Some COVID-19 samples were acute and others convalescent; all came from the United States, Italy and Spain. The cDNA or gDNA used as material had been derived from T cells, B-cell-depleted T cells, or PBMCs.

V was clipped by 6 bases and J by 10 bases, with 17 bases between them. The CDR3 runs to 13 residues. From germline, CDR1 is SGDLS and CDR2 YYNGEE. The table came from immunoSEQ multiplex PCR; TCRdb's copy has only in-frame clones and leaves some out. The sample has about 300,000 clones, 80% to 95% seen once. The TCR originated in a woman in her 30s with COVID-19, enrolled during active disease. Sequences were obtained from peripheral blood. The rearrangement joins TRBV9 to TRBJ2-1; maybe TRBD2 (6 bases). For the CDR3, the DNA is TGTGCCAGCAACCGGGACTCTCTCGGGGAGCAGTTCTTC. Translation gives CASNRDSLGEQFF.